The rows below give T cell receptor beta chains drawn from one sample of a study of blood T cell repertoires in COVID-19. Clones were sequenced by immunoSEQ multiplex PCR, and TCRdb holds only the in-frame ones, with some missing. The profile shows about 200,000 clones, more than 75% of them singletons. The sequenced sample consisted of peripheral blood. Source of these receptors: a man in his 60s with acute or convalescent COVID-19. Both conserved end residues are part of each CDR3. Fields, in order: V gene, clone size, D gene, J gene, CDR3 protein, CDR3 DNA. D genes are given only for firm matches. Clone size, where shown, is once, few, many, or a class for clones that have expanded.

TRBV7-2	many	TRBD2	TRBJ2-2	CASSLMGGAGELFF	TGTGCCAGCAGCTTAATGGGGGGGGCCGGGGAGCTGTTTTTT
TRBV28	NA	TRBD1	TRBJ1-5	CASSNWGQAAQPQHF	TGTGCCAGCAGTAACTGGGGACAGGCGGCTCAGCCCCAGCATTTT
TRBV29-1	NA	NA	TRBJ2-7	CSAEGGDLYEQYF	TGCAGCGCCGAGGGCGGGGACTTATACGAGCAGTACTTC
TRBV6-5	NA	NA	TRBJ1-2	CAGGRAANYGYTF	TGTGCCGGTGGCAGGGCAGCTAACTATGGCTACACCTTC
TRBV6-2/TRBV6-3	NA	TRBD2	TRBJ2-5	CASSLGTSGNQETQYF	TGTGCCAGCAGTTTGGGGACTAGCGGGAACCAAGAGACCCAGTACTTC
TRBV4-3	NA	TRBD2	TRBJ2-1	CASSRGSGGNEQFF	TGCGCCAGCAGCCGGGGTAGCGGGGGTAATGAGCAGTTCTTC
TRBV30	NA	NA	TRBJ1-6	CASPGINSPLHF	TGTGCTTCACCGGGGATAAATTCACCCCTCCACTTT
TRBV5-1	NA	TRBD2	TRBJ2-5	CASSLEASGIQETQYF	TGCGCCAGCAGCTTGGAAGCTAGCGGAATACAAGAGACCCAGTACTTC
TRBV19	NA	NA	TRBJ2-7	CASRDRSYKQYF	TGTGCCAGTAGGGACAGATCCTACAAGCAGTACTTC
TRBV10-2	NA	NA	TRBJ2-5	CASSEQGQETQYF	TGCGCCAGCAGTGAGCAGGGCCAAGAGACCCAGTACTTC
TRBV16	NA	TRBD2	TRBJ2-3	CASSQGAGTSTDTQYF	TGTGCCAGCAGCCAAGGAGCGGGGACTAGCACAGATACGCAGTATTTT
TRBV5-1	NA	TRBD2	TRBJ2-7	CASSPGSAGNSYEQYF	TGCGCCAGCAGCCCAGGGTCAGCGGGGAACTCCTACGAGCAGTACTTC
TRBV6-4	few	NA	TRBJ1-1	CASRKEQGRTEAFF	TGTGCCAGCAGGAAAGAACAGGGAAGGACTGAAGCTTTCTTT
TRBV5-1	NA	TRBD1	TRBJ2-3	CASRRGPGGIDITDTQYF	TGCGCCAGCAGGAGGGGACCAGGGGGCATCGATATCACAGATACGCAGTATTTT
TRBV9	NA	NA	TRBJ2-1	CASSVSGRWGDEQFF	TGTGCCAGCAGCGTCTCGGGCAGGTGGGGCGATGAGCAGTTCTTC
TRBV19	few	NA	TRBJ1-1	CASSIWRGNTEAFF	NA